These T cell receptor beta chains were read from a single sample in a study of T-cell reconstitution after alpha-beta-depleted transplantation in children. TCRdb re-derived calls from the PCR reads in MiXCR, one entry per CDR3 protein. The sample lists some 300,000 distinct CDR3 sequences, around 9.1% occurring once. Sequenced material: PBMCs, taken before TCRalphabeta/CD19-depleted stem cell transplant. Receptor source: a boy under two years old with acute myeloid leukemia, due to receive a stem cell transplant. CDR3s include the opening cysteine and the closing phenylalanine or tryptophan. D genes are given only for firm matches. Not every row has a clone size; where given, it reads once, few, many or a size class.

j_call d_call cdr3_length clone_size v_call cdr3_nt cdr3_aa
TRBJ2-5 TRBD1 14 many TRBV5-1 TGCGCCAGCAGCCAGACAGGGCTCCAAGAGACCCAGTACTTC CASSQTGLQETQYF
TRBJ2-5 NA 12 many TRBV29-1 TGCAGCGTTGAAGAGACGGGGGAGACCCAGTACTTC CSVEETGETQYF
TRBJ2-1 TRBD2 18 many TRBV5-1 TGCGCCAGCAGCTTAGCGGGACCCCGAGTGGCGGCTAGGGATGAGCAGTTCTTC CASSLAGPRVAARDEQFF
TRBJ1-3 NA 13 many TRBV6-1 TGTGCGACCAGACTGGCCTCTGGAAACACCATATATTTT CATRLASGNTIYF
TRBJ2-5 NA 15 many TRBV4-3 TGCGCCAGCAGCCAAGATCAAAGCGGGCAAGAGACCCAGTACTTC CASSQDQSGQETQYF
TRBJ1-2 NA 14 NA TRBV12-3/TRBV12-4 TGTGCCAGCAGGGGGCTGGAATTTAACTATGGCTACACCTTC CASRGLEFNYGYTF
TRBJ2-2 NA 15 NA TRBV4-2 TGTGCCAGCAGCCAAGTTAACAGCGGCCCCGGGGAGCTGTTTTTT CASSQVNSGPGELFF
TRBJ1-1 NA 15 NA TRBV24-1 TGTGCCACCCCTGAAGGAGGAGGAGAGAACACTGAAGCTTTCTTT CATPEGGGENTEAFF
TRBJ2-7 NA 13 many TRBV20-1 TGCAGTGCTAGTAAGCCTAATACCTACGAGCAGTACTTC CSASKPNTYEQYF
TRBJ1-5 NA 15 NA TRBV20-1 TGCAGTGCTAAGTACGGGACACTTAACAATCAGCCCCAGCATTTT CSAKYGTLNNQPQHF
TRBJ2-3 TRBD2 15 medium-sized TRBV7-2 TGTGCCAGCAGCTCGGGACTAGCGGGTCAAGATACGCAGTATTTT CASSSGLAGQDTQYF
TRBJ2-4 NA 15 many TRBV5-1 TGCGCCAGCAGCTTGGGCCCTGGACGAGTAGACATTCAGTACTTC CASSLGPGRVDIQYF
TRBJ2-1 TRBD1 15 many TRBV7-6 TGTGCCAGCAGCCCCGGGACAGGCCATTACAATGAGCAGTTCTTC CASSPGTGHYNEQFF
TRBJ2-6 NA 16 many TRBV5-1 TGCGCCAGCAGCTTGGGACCTTCCTCTGGGGCCAACGTCCTGACTTTC CASSLGPSSGANVLTF
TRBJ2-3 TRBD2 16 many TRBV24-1 TGTGCCACCAGTGATGGAGGTAGCGGGGGATCAGATACGCAGTATTTT CATSDGGSGGSDTQYF
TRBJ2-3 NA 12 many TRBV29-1 TGCAGCGTTAGTACGGTTACAGATACGCAGTATTTT CSVSTVTDTQYF
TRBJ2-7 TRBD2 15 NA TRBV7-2 TGTGCCAGCAGCATTAGCGGGGGGGCAGTCTACGAGCAGTACTTC CASSISGGAVYEQYF
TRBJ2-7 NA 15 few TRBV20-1 TGCTGTGCTAGAGATCCGGGGGGCAGGGGCTACGAGCAGTACTTC CCARDPGGRGYEQYF
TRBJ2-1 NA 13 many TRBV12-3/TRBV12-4 TGTGCCAGCAGTTTCGACGGCGGGGTTGAGCAGTTCTTC CASSFDGGVEQFF
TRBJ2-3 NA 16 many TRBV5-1 TGCGCCAGCAGCTTGGATGGGGTGAAGGACACAGATACGCAGTATTTT CASSLDGVKDTDTQYF
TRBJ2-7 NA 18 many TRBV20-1 TGCAGTGCTATATACCGCGGGTTCCAGGCCGGGAGCTCCTACGAGCAGTACTTC CSAIYRGFQAGSSYEQYF
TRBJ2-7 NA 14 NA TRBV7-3 TGTGCCAGCAGCTTAGCCGGACCGGGGGACGAGCAGTACTTC CASSLAGPGDEQYF
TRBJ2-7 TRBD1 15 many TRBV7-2 TGTGCCAGCAGCTTGGGACAGGGGAGCCCCTACGAGCAGTACTTC CASSLGQGSPYEQYF
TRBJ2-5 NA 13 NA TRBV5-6 TGTGCCATCAGCCCCCCGATTCAAGAGACCCAGTACTTC CAISPPIQETQYF
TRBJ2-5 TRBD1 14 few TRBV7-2 TGTGCCAGCAGCGCGAGACAGGGCGGGGAGACCCAGTACTTC CASSARQGGETQYF
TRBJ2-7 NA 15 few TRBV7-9 TGTGCCAGCAGCTTAGGACAGGTTCCCTCCTACGAGCAGTACTTC CASSLGQVPSYEQYF
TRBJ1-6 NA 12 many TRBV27 TGTGCCAGCAGTTTCTGGAATTCACCCCTCCACTTT CASSFWNSPLHF
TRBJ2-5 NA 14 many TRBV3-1 TGTGCCAGCAGCTGGAACAGGGGAGGCGAGACCCAGTACTTC CASSWNRGGETQYF
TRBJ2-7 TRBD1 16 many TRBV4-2 TGTGCCAGCAGCCATCATTCTTTGGACAGGAGCTACGAGCAGTACTTC CASSHHSLDRSYEQYF
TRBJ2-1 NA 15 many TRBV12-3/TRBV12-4 TGTGCCAGCATCAACCGGTTGCGGTCCTACAATGAGCAGTTCTTC CASINRLRSYNEQFF
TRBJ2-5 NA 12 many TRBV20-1 TGCAGTGCCTGGGACCCCGGGCGGACCCAGTACTTC CSAWDPGRTQYF
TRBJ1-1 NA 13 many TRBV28 TGTGCCAGCAGTTTATCCTCGGGGGCAGAAGCTTTCTTT CASSLSSGAEAFF
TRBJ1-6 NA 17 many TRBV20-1 TGCAGTGCTAGACGGGCACAGGGAAGCTCCTATAATTCACCCCTCCACTTT CSARRAQGSSYNSPLHF
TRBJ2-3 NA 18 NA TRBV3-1 TGTGCCAGCAGCCAAGACCCCGGGGTAGTTGGGCCTCCGTCTACGCAGTATTTT CASSQDPGVVGPPSTQYF
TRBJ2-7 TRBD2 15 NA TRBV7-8 TGTGCCAGCAGCTTAGAGCGGGGGATCTCCTACGAGCAGTACTTC CASSLERGISYEQYF
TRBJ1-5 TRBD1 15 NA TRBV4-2 TGTGCCAGCAGTCGGGTACTACAGGGGTATCAGCCCCAGCATTTT CASSRVLQGYQPQHF
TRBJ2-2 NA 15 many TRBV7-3 TGTGCCAGCACCCCCAGAGCTTCGTACACCGGGGAGCTGTTTTTT CASTPRASYTGELFF
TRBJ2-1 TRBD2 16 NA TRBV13 TGTGCCAGCAGCTTTTTATCGGGAGGCAAAATCAATGAGCAGTTCTTC CASSFLSGGKINEQFF
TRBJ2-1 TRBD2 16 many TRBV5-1 TGCGCCAGCAGCCCCCCTAGCGGGAAGAGGGGGAATGAGCAGTTCTTC CASSPPSGKRGNEQFF
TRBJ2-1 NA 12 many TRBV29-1 TGCAGCGTTGACAGTTCCCTCAAAGGGCAGTTCTTC CSVDSSLKGQFF